The clone carrying this T cell receptor (beta chain) has a count of ten or more. CDR3 regions were amplified by Arm-PCR using iRepertoire HTBI primers to build TCR beta libraries. TCRdb re-analysed the multiplex PCR reads in MiXCR, keeping a single row per CDR3 protein. The data show roughly 450,000 distinct CDR3 sequences, with 23% seen just once and around 26% held by the top ten. The time point: persistent/refractory GD, antithyroid drugs over 5 years with positive TRAb. The TCR library was made from RNA that had been extracted from PBMCs in TRIzol. The data were taken from a study of regulatory T cells in long-lasting Graves disease. The CDR3 totals 14 residues. After removal of 6 bases from V and 7 bases from J, the junction contained 8 bases not matched to a gene.

The TCR originated in a female donor with Graves disease. The rearrangement links TRBV12-3 or TRBV12-4 to TRBJ1-5; 8 bases fit TRBD1. The sequencing here drew on peripheral blood mononuclear cells (PBMCs), taken when the disease was refractory, from a patient treated with antithyroid drugs. The chain's CDR3 is CASSLRQGRQPQHF. The CDR3 coding sequence is TGTGCCAGCAGCCTAAGACAGGGGAGACAGCCCCAGCATTTT.